This T cell receptor (beta chain) was identified in a study of T cells after yellow fever vaccination. This clonotype came up a few times. By 5'RACE template switching, TCR cDNA was produced, with a universal primer site and UMIs added in the process. One entry per CDR3 protein results from TCRdb running MiXCR on the 5' RACE reads. Of 200,000 to 250,000 distinct CDR3 sequences in the sample, 3% to 4% were seen once. This sample comprised CD4+ T cells sorted from PBMCs, obtained 10 days after the yellow fever booster vaccination. The source of this sequence is a man younger than 35 who received the YFV17D yellow fever vaccine.

CDR3 sequence: CAWSVPGTGVAFF. CDR3 bases: TGTGCCTGGAGTGTACCGGGGACAGGGGTAGCTTTCTTT. The rearrangement uses TRBV30 and TRBJ1-1; 10 nucleotides agree with TRBD1. CDR3 length: 13 amino acids. CDR1 is GTSNPN and CDR2 is SVGIG in the germline V gene (reference sequence). V trimming: 0 bases; J trimming: 10 bases; junction bases outside the gene matches: 5.